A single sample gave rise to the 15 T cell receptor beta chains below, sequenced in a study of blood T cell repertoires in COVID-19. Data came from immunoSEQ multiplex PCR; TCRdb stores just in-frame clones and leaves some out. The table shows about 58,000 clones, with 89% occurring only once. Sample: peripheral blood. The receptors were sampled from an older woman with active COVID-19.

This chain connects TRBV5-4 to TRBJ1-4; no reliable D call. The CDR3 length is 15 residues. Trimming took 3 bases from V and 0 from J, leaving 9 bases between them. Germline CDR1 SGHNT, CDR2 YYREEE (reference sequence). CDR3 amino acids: CASSSTPATNEKLFF. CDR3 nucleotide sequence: TGTGCCAGCAGCTCAACACCCGCAACTAATGAAAAACTGTTTTTT.

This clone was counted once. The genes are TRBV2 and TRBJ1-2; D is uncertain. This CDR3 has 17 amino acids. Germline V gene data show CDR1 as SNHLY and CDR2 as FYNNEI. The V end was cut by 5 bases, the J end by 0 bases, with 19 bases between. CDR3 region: CASSSHRTFTPNYGYTF. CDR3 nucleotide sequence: TGTGCCAGCAGTTCCCACCGGACTTTCACTCCTAACTATGGCTACACCTTC.

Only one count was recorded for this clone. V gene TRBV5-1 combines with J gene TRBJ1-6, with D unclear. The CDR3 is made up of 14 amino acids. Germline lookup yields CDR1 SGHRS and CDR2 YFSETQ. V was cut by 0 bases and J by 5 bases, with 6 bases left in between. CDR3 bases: TGCGCCAGCAGCTTGGACACCGATAATTCACCCCTCCACTTT. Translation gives CASSLDTDNSPLHF. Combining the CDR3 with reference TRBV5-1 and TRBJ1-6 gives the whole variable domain KAGVTQTPRYLIKTRGQQVTLSCSPISGHRSVSWYQQTPGQGLQFLFEYFSETQRNKGNFPGRFSGRQFSNSRSEMNVSTLELGDSALYLCASSLDTDNSPLHFGNGTRLTVT.

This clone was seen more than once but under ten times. CDR3 region: CAISLGRGSRDEQYF. The CDR3 DNA reads as TGTGCCATCTCCCTAGGTCGGGGTTCAAGGGACGAGCAGTACTTC. This chain uses TRBV10-3 with TRBJ2-7, with TRBD2 as a possible D gene (5 bases). Germline V gene data show CDR1 as ENHRY and CDR2 as SYGVKD. The V end lost 8 bases, the J end lost 5 bases, and 22 bases lay between the germline ends. The CDR3 sequence is 15 residues long.

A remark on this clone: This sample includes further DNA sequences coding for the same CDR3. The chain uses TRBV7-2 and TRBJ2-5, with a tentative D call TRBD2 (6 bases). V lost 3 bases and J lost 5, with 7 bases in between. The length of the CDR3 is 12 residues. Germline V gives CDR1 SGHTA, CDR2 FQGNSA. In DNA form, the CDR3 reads TGTGCCAGCAGCTTTAGCGGTGAGACCCAGTACTTC. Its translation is CASSFSGETQYF.

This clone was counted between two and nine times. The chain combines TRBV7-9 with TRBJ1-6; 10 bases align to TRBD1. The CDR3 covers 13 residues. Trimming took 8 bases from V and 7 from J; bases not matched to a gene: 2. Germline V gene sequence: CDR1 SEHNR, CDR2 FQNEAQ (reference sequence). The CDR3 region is CASGDRGNSPLHF. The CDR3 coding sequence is TGTGCCAGCGGGGACAGGGGAAATTCACCCCTCCACTTT. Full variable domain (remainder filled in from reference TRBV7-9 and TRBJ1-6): DTGVSQNPRHKITKRGQNVTFRCDPISEHNRLYWYRQTLGQGPEFLTYFQNEAQLEKSRLLSDRFSAERPKGSFSTLEIQRTEQGDSAMYLCASGDRGNSPLHFGNGTRLTVT.

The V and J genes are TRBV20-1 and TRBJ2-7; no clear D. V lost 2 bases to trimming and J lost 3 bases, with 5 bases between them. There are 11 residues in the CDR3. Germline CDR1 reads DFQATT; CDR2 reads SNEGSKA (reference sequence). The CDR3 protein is CSARRVYEQYF. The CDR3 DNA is TGCAGTGCTAGACGTGTCTACGAGCAGTACTTC.

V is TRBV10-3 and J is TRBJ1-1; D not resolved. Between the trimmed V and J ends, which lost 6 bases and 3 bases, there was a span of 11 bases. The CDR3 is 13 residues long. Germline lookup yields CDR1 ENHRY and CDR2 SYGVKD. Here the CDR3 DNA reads TGTGCCATCAGGACCTCGCGGGACACTGAAGCTTTCTTT. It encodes CAIRTSRDTEAFF.

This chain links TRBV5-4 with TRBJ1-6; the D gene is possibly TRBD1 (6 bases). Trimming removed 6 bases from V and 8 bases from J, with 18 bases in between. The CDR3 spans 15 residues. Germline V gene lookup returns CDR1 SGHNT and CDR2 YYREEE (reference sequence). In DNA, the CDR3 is TGTGCCAGCAAGAGGGGGTTGGATTGGGATTCACCCCTCCACTTT. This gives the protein CASKRGLDWDSPLHF.

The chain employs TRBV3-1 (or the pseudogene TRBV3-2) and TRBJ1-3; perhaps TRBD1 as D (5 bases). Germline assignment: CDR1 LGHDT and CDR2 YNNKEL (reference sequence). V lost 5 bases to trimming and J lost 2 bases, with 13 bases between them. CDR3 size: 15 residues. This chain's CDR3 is CASSTDTRPGNTIYF. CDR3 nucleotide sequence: TGTGCCAGCAGCACGGACACCCGTCCTGGAAACACCATATATTTT.

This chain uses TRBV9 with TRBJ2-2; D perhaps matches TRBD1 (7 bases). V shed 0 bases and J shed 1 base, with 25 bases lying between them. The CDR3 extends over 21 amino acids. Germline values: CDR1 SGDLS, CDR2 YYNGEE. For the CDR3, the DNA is TGTGCCAGCAGCGTAGGATCAGGGGGGTGGGGTCGCCTTTTGAACACCGGGGAGCTGTTTTTT. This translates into CASSVGSGGWGRLLNTGELFF.

CDR3 protein: CASSGNRGLGANVLTF. CDR3 DNA sequence: TGTGCCAGCAGCGGAAACAGGGGGCTAGGGGCCAACGTCCTGACTTTC. The rearrangement links TRBV5-4 to TRBJ2-6; 9 bases fit TRBD1. Trimming took 4 bases from V and 4 from J; bases not matched to a gene: 6. Per germline, CDR1 SGHNT and CDR2 YYREEE (reference sequence). This CDR3 comprises 16 residues. The entire variable domain, with the rest obtained from reference TRBV5-4 and TRBJ2-6, is as follows: ETGVTQSPTHLIKTRGQQVTLRCSSQSGHNTVSWYQQALGQGPQFIFQYYREEENGRGNFPPRFSGLQFPNYSSELNVNALELDDSALYLCASSGNRGLGANVLTFGAGSRLTVL.

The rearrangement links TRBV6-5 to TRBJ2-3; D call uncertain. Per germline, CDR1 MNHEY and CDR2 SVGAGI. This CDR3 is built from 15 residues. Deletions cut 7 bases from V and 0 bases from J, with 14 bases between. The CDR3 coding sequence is TGTGCCAGCATGCTCCAGCAGGCTAGCACAGATACGCAGTATTTT. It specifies CASMLQQASTDTQYF.

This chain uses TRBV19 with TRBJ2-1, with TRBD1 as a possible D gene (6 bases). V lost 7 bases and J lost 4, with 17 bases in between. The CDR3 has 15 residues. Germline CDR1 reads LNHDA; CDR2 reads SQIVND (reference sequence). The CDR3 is CASKLDSLTYNEQFF. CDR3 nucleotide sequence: TGTGCCAGTAAACTGGACAGCCTTACGTACAATGAGCAGTTCTTC.

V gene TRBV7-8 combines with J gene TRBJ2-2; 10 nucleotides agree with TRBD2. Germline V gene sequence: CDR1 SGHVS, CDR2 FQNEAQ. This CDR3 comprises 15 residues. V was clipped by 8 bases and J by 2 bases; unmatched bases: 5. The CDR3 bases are TGTGCCAGCGTAGCGGGGGGCCTTAACACCGGGGAGCTGTTTTTT. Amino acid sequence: CASVAGGLNTGELFF.